This T cell receptor beta chain was recovered during a study of blood T cell repertoires in COVID-19 (dated by TCRdb to 2019 to 2021). At the level of the whole study: Collaborator samples came from the United States, Italy and Spain and covered acute and convalescent phases of COVID-19. The material from the prospective study consisted of cDNA or gDNA derived from T cells, B-cell-depleted T cells, or PBMCs. Deeply sampled blood TCRbeta repertoires from subjects exposed to, actively infected with, or recovered from COVID-19 were included in the dataset. The repertoires were made available in a free public database intended to serve as a resource for research on the immune response to SARS-CoV-2. The samples were drawn from the first 160 participants of the ongoing ImmuneRACE study and from 950 to 1,500 subjects provided by 6 global collaborators. Sample metadata almost always included a de-identified subject ID, COVID-19 status, age in years and sex. Where available, HLA class I and class II types were taken from metadata supplied by the sample provider and were not determined by assay-based typing.

This clone has a count of ten or more. The antigen it binds to is not known. No base-level quality is on record; no much larger clone is a single base apart. Whole blood was collected in K2EDTA tubes by collaborating institutions according to the institutions' own protocols. For TCRbeta analysis, collaborators shipped samples as frozen whole blood, isolated PBMCs, or DNA extracted from either of those sample types. TCRbeta CDR3 regions were amplified from genomic DNA using the immunoSEQ Assay, a bias-controlled multiplex PCR. In the paper's pipeline: Nucleated cell counts per sample were estimated from amplification of reference gene primers within the assay. To quantify the absolute abundance of each unique TCRbeta CDR3 rearrangement, sequence reads were collapsed and filtered. For each sample, productive Simpson clonality was calculated as the square root of Simpson's diversity index across productive rearrangements. TCRdb stores this immuneACCESS table with in-frame sequences only. Part of the clones is absent; in the studies checked, under half of the shortfall reflects unresolved V genes, and no reason is known for the rest. V, J and clone size are taken as reported in that table, and D and trimming were inferred from the DNA itself. This sample is represented by about 73,000 clones; 90% of them were singletons. Of the sample, 16% falls within the top ten clones.

On the study overall, not on this receptor specifically: The amount of clinical and demographic metadata varied by source and participant and was provided uncurated.

The sequence came from a woman over 75 with active or convalescent COVID-19. What was sequenced was peripheral blood.

The sequenced DNA is TGTGCCAGCAGTTACTCGTCTCGGGGCTATGGCTACACCTTC. Its protein product is CASSYSSRGYGYTF. In this chain, TRBV6-6 is recombined with TRBJ1-2, with the D gene not confidently named. V was cut back by 0 bases and J by 4 bases, leaving a gap of 9 bases between them. In the germline V gene (reference sequence), CDR1 corresponds to MNHNY and CDR2 to SVGAGI. The CDR3 measures 14 amino acids from cysteine to phenylalanine. Just the 42-base CDR3 DNA is kept, in frame starting at base 1.